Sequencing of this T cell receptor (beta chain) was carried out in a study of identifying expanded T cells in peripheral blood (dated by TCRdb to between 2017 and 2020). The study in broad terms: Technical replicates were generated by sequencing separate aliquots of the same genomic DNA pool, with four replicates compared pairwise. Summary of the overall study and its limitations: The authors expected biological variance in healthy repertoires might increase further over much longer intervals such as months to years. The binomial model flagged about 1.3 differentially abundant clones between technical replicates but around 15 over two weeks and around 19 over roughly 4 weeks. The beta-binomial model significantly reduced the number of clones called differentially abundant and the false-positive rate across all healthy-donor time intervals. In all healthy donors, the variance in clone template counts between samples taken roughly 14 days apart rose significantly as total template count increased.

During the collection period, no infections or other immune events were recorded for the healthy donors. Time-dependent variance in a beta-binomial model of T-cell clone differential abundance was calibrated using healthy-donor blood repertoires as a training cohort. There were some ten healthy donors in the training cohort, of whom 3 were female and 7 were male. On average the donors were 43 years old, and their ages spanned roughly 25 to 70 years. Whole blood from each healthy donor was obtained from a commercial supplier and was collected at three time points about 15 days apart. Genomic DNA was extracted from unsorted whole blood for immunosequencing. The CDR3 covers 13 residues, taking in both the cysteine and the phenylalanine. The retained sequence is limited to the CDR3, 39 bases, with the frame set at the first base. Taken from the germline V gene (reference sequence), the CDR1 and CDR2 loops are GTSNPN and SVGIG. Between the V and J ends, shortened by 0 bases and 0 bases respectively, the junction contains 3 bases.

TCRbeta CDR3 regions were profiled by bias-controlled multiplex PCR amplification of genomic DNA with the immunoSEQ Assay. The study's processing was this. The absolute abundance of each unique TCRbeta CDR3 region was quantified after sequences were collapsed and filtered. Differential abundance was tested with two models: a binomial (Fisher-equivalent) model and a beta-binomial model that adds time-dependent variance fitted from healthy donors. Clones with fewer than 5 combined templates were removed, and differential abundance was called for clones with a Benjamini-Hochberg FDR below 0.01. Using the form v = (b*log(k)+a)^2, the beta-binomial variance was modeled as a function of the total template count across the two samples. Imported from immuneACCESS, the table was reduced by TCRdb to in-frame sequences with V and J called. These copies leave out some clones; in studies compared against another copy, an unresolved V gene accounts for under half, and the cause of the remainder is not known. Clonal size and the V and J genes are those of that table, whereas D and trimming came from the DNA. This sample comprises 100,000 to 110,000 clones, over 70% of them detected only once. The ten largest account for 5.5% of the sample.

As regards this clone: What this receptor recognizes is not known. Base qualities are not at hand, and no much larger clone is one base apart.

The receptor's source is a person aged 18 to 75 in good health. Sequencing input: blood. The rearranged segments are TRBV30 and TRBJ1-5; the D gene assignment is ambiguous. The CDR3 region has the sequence CAWSVSSNQPQHF. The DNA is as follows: TGTGCCTGGAGTGTTAGTAGCAATCAGCCCCAGCATTTT. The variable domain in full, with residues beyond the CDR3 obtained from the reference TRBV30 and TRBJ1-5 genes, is SQTIHQWPATLVQPVGSPLSLECTVEGTSNPNLYWYRQAAGRGLQLLFYSVGIGQISSEVPQNLSASRPQDRQFILSSKKLLLSDSGFYLCAWSVSSNQPQHFGDGTRLSIL.